One TCR beta chain is described in this entry. Its antigen is unknown. Base qualities are missing; no much larger clone stands one base away. TCRbeta CDR3 regions were amplified from genomic DNA using the immunoSEQ Assay, a bias-controlled multiplex PCR. The published analysis was carried out like this. Nucleated cell counts per sample were estimated from amplification of reference gene primers within the assay. To quantify the absolute abundance of each unique TCRbeta CDR3 rearrangement, sequence reads were collapsed and filtered. For each sample, productive Simpson clonality was calculated by taking the square root of Simpson's diversity index across productive rearrangements. The table was pulled from immuneACCESS by TCRdb, which kept in-frame rearrangements only. Such tables lose some clones; where checked, under half of the loss comes from unresolved V genes, and the rest has no known cause. Clonal size and the V and J genes are those of that table, whereas D and trimming came from the DNA. The sample yields about 74,000 clones; under 95% were counted once. Approximately 9.1% of the sample goes to the ten largest clones.

The germline V gene sets CDR1 to SQVTM and CDR2 to ANQGSEA. Between the V and J ends, shortened by 4 bases and 12 bases respectively, the junction contains 19 bases. Inclusive of the bounding cysteine and phenylalanine, the CDR3 is 13 residues long. Only the CDR3 region is kept as DNA, spanning 39 bases read in frame from base 1. Collaborating institutions collected whole blood in K2EDTA tubes following their own protocols. Collaborator samples were shipped for TCRbeta analysis as frozen whole blood, isolated PBMCs, or DNA extracted from either sample type. This sample is drawn from a study of blood T cell repertoires in COVID-19 (dated by TCRdb to about 2020). Notes on the research overall: Samples covering the acute and convalescent phases of COVID-19 were provided by collaborators in the United States, Italy and Spain. Deeply sampled blood TCRbeta repertoires from subjects exposed to, actively infected with, or recovered from COVID-19 were included in the dataset. The sample metadata nearly always contained a de-identified subject ID, COVID-19 status, age in years and sex. The material from the prospective study consisted of cDNA or gDNA derived from T cells, B-cell-depleted T cells, or PBMCs. A freely available public database, intended as a resource for researchers studying the immune response to SARS-CoV-2, is where the repertoires were released. Samples were obtained from the ongoing ImmuneRACE study (first 160 participants) and from about 1,300 subjects provided by 6 global collaborators. Where available, HLA class I and class II types were taken from metadata supplied by the sample provider and were not determined by assay-based typing.

Broad study findings and their caveats: The amount of clinical and demographic metadata varied by source and participant and was provided uncurated.

The receptor was isolated from a human donor in a cohort sampled during active COVID-19. This chain joins TRBV29-1 to TRBJ2-1; TRBD1 is a weak D gene call, 6 bases matching. Sequencing was done on a sample of peripheral blood. The CDR3 in this case is CSVGSQGSRWQFF. The bases are TGCAGCGTTGGGTCGCAGGGGTCCAGGTGGCAGTTCTTC.